This TCR beta chain was identified during a study of Ad26.COV2.S vaccination and SARS-CoV-2 variants. Here immunoSEQ multiplex PCR was the method, and the copy in TCRdb shows in-frame clones only, minus some. The sample has fewer than 55,000 clones; 65% to 90% are singletons. This sequence originates from a human donor who had recovered from COVID-19. The sample consisted of peripheral blood, taken after recovery from COVID-19.

The CDR3 here is CASGLASDYGYTF. The CDR3, as DNA: TGTGCCAGCGGGTTAGCGTCCGACTATGGCTACACCTTC. The J gene is TRBJ1-2, the V gene TRBV7-9; D call uncertain. Per germline, CDR1 SEHNR and CDR2 FQNEAQ (reference sequence). Deletions cut 8 bases from V and 3 bases from J, with 13 bases between. The CDR3 is 13 residues long. The variable domain in full, completed from reference TRBV7-9 and TRBJ1-2, reads DTGVSQNPRHKITKRGQNVTFRCDPISEHNRLYWYRQTLGQGPEFLTYFQNEAQLEKSRLLSDRFSAERPKGSFSTLEIQRTEQGDSAMYLCASGLASDYGYTFGSGTRLTVV.